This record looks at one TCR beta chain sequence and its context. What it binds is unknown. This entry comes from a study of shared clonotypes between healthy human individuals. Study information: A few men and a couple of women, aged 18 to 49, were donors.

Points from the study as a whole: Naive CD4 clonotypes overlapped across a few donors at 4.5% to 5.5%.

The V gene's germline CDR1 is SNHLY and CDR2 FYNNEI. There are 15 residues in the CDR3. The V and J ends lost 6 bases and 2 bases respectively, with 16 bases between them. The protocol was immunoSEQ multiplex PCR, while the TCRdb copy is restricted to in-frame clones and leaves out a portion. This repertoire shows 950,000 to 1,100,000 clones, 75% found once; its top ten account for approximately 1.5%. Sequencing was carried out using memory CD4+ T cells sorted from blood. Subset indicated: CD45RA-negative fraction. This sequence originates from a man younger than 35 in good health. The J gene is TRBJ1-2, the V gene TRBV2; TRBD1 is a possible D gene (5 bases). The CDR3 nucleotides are TGTGCCAGCAGCAACGCGGCATGGGACAACTATGGCTACACCTTC. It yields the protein CASSNAAWDNYGYTF. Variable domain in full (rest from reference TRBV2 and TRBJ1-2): EPEVTQTPSHQVTQMGQEVILRCVPISNHLYFYWYRQILGQKVEFLVSFYNNEISEKSEIFDDQFSVERPDGSNFTLKIRSTKLEDSAMYFCASSNAAWDNYGYTFGSGTRLTVV.